Presented here are 26 T cell receptor beta chains from one specimen sequenced in a study of technical replicates of blood from a handful of donors. Measured with immunoSEQ multiplex PCR; TCRdb has only the in-frame clones, and not every one. The repertoire holds under 80,000 clones, with 85% to 95% as singletons. The material sequenced was T cells isolated from PBMCs. Receptors originate from a human donor in good health.

The chain links TRBV7-9 to TRBJ2-7; 8 nucleotides line up with TRBD2. Germline CDR1 reads SEHNR; CDR2 reads FQNEAQ (reference sequence). J gave up 0 bases and V 0 bases, and 4 bases lay outside the gene matches. This CDR3 comprises 16 residues. The CDR3 DNA sequence: TGTGCCAGCAGCTTAGCTGGTAGCGGGGACTCCTACGAGCAGTACTTC. Amino acids: CASSLAGSGDSYEQYF.

The chain's CDR3 is CASSQDSPRHYGYTF. In DNA, the CDR3 is TGTGCCAGCAGCCAAGATAGCCCGCGCCATTATGGCTACACCTTC. The rearrangement links TRBV14 to TRBJ1-2; the D is unclear. In germline, CDR1 is SGHDN, CDR2 FVKESK. V was pared by 0 bases and J by 5 bases, with 13 bases between. The CDR3 length is 15 residues.

The genes are TRBV6-6 and TRBJ1-1, with TRBD1 identical over 7 bases. The CDR3 is made up of 16 amino acids. Germline V CDR1 and CDR2: MNHNY, SVGAGI (reference sequence). Trimming removed 4 bases from V and 7 bases from J; junction bases left unmatched: 15. The CDR3 is CASSSISQGEVGEAFF. CDR3 DNA: TGTGCCAGCAGTTCCATCAGCCAGGGGGAGGTCGGTGAAGCTTTCTTT.

The chain joins TRBV10-3 to TRBJ2-7, with 10 bases aligning to TRBD2. The CDR3 sequence is 16 residues long. Germline values: CDR1 ENHRY, CDR2 SYGVKD. J lost 9 bases, V lost 0 bases, and 11 bases had no gene match. CDR3 in amino acids: CAISESGSAGGPGQYF. CDR3 bases: TGTGCCATCAGTGAGTCGGGCTCAGCGGGAGGGCCTGGGCAGTACTTC.

The chain has TRBV11-3 and TRBJ1-1; no clear D gene. Trimming took off 3 bases at V and 5 bases at J, with 13 bases between the two ends. The CDR3 runs 14 residues. CDR1 SGHNT and CDR2 YENEEA come from the germline V gene. CDR3 in amino acids: CASSFVREGTEAFF. CDR3 sequence (DNA): TGTGCCAGCAGCTTCGTTCGGGAGGGAACTGAAGCTTTCTTT.

The chain couples TRBV5-1 to TRBJ2-7; 10 nucleotides match TRBD2. Germline CDR1 and CDR2: SGHRS and YFSETQ. V trimming: 4 bases; J trimming: 0 bases; junction bases outside the gene matches: 19. The CDR3 is 20 residues long. CDR3 in amino acids: CASSASLRAGGPLPSYEQYF. The CDR3 nucleotides are TGCGCCAGCAGCGCGAGCCTTAGAGCGGGAGGGCCACTCCCCTCCTACGAGCAGTACTTC.

The genes are TRBV2 and TRBJ2-1, with 9 bases aligning to TRBD1. CDR1 SNHLY and CDR2 FYNNEI come from the germline V gene. The CDR3 has 14 residues. V lost 7 bases to trimming and J lost 6 bases; unmatched junction nucleotides: 7. CDR3 loop: CASKGGTGFNEQFF. The CDR3 region has the DNA TGTGCCAGCAAAGGCGGGACAGGGTTCAATGAGCAGTTCTTC. Looking up the rest from reference TRBV2 and TRBJ2-1 gives the full variable domain: EPEVTQTPSHQVTQMGQEVILRCVPISNHLYFYWYRQILGQKVEFLVSFYNNEISEKSEIFDDQFSVERPDGSNFTLKIRSTKLEDSAMYFCASKGGTGFNEQFFGPGTRLTVL.

The V and J genes are TRBV4-1 and TRBJ2-1, with 10 positions matching TRBD1. This CDR3 is 16 amino acids long. The germline V gene encodes CDR1 MGHRA and CDR2 YSYEKL. With 5 bases clipped from V and 8 bases from J, the junction kept 12 bases outside the gene matches. The CDR3 coding sequence is TGCGCCAGCAGCGTGCAGACAGGGGGCAGTGGGCATGAGCAGTTCTTC. Translating gives CASSVQTGGSGHEQFF.

With respect to this clone: One end of the junction varies from germline; a read error may be responsible. J is TRBJ1-1 and V is TRBV19, with D possibly being TRBD1 (6 bases). There are 13 residues in the CDR3. Germline-derived CDR1 and CDR2 are LNHDA and SQIVND (reference sequence). This CDR3 reads CATNPRGYTEAFF. CDR3 coding DNA: TGCGCTACAAACCCCAGGGGCTACACTGAAGCTTTCTTT.

The chain joins TRBV7-2 to TRBJ2-1, with D possibly TRBD1 on 5 matching bases. V lost 1 base, J lost 4 bases, and 8 bases lay in between. Germline values: CDR1 SGHTA, CDR2 FQGNSA. This CDR3 region has 14 residues. CDR3 coding DNA: TGTGCCAGCAGCTTAGTGACAGTTTACAATGAGCAGTTCTTC. This sequence encodes CASSLVTVYNEQFF.

V is TRBV5-1 and J is TRBJ2-1; tentative D call: TRBD1 (6 bases). The CDR3 runs to 15 residues. Germline values: CDR1 SGHRS, CDR2 YFSETQ. V was pared by 4 bases and J by 6 bases, with 17 bases between. Here the CDR3 DNA reads TGCGCCAGCAGCGTTCACAGGGTCTCGGGCAATGAGCAGTTCTTC. Translating it yields CASSVHRVSGNEQFF.

The V gene is TRBV6-4, the J gene TRBJ2-2; 9 bases are a match to TRBD1. The CDR3 is made up of 18 amino acids. With 3 bases clipped from V and 7 bases from J, the junction kept 15 bases outside the gene matches. From germline, CDR1 is MRHNA and CDR2 SNTAGT. The CDR3 sequence is CASSEHVAGQGWVGELFF. As DNA, the CDR3 is TGTGCCAGCAGTGAACATGTGGCGGGACAGGGTTGGGTCGGGGAGCTGTTTTTT.

The chain combines TRBV19 with TRBJ1-1; a weak D match, TRBD1 (6 bases). Trimming shortened V by 3 bases and J by 1 base, and 6 bases separated the two germline ends. CDR1 is LNHDA, CDR2 SQIVND, per germline (reference sequence). The CDR3 loop spans 13 amino acids. The CDR3 loop reads CASSMDRNTEAFF. CDR3 DNA sequence: TGTGCCAGTAGTATGGACAGGAACACTGAAGCTTTCTTT.

This clone came up once. The CDR3 spells CASSEVHSSEQYF. The CDR3 bases are TGCGCCAGCAGTGAGGTGCATTCTAGCGAGCAGTACTTC. The chain couples TRBV10-2 to TRBJ2-7; D remains ambiguous. Trimming shortened V by 2 bases and J by 6 bases, and 11 bases separated the two germline ends. Germline V gene data show CDR1 as WSHSY and CDR2 as SAAADI. The length of the CDR3 is 13 residues.

The chain recombines TRBV5-1 with TRBJ1-6; possible D gene TRBD1, 6 bases. Germline lookup yields CDR1 SGHRS and CDR2 YFSETQ. The ends were cut back, 6 bases at V and 8 bases at J, with 21 bases in the middle. The CDR3 is 16 amino acids. CDR3 protein: CASNRGNTGIDSPLHF. CDR3 sequence (DNA): TGCGCCAGCAACCGGGGAAATACAGGGATCGATTCACCCCTCCACTTT.

The CDR3 DNA follows: TGTGCCAGCAGTTCGGGAGCGGGAGGGGGAAGGGACGAGCAGTACTTC. It specifies CASSSGAGGGRDEQYF. V gene TRBV2 combines with J gene TRBJ2-7; 10 bases are a match to TRBD2. Germline V CDR1 and CDR2: SNHLY, FYNNEI. The V and J ends lost 5 bases and 5 bases, in that order; junction bases with no gene match: 12. This CDR3 comprises 16 residues. Based on the CDR3 plus reference TRBV2 and TRBJ2-7, the full variable domain is EPEVTQTPSHQVTQMGQEVILRCVPISNHLYFYWYRQILGQKVEFLVSFYNNEISEKSEIFDDQFSVERPDGSNFTLKIRSTKLEDSAMYFCASSSGAGGGRDEQYFGPGTRLTVT.

The chain combines TRBV10-2 with TRBJ1-1; D is uncertain. This CDR3 spans 14 amino acids. Germline values: CDR1 WSHSY, CDR2 SAAADI. V was cut by 2 bases and J by 1 base, with 8 bases left in between. The DNA of the CDR3 is TGCGCCAGCAGTGAGGCCAGTCGGAACACTGAAGCTTTCTTT. The encoded protein is CASSEASRNTEAFF.

The V call is TRBV28, the J call TRBJ2-7; D possibly corresponds to TRBD1 (6 bases). V lost 3 bases to trimming and J lost 2 bases, with 11 bases between them. The V gene's germline CDR1 is MDHEN and CDR2 SYDVKM. The CDR3 extends over 14 amino acids. CDR3 coding DNA: TGTGCCAGCAGTTTTCAGGACAGTCCCTACGAGCAGTACTTC. It specifies CASSFQDSPYEQYF.

The chain couples TRBV5-6 to TRBJ1-2; D remains ambiguous. CDR1 SGHDT and CDR2 YYEEEE come from the germline V gene. The CDR3 runs to 16 residues. V lost 0 bases and J 0 bases, leaving 12 bases between the germline ends. CDR3 sequence: CASSLVTAITNYGYTF. CDR3 nucleotides: TGTGCCAGCAGCTTGGTAACAGCTATAACTAACTATGGCTACACCTTC.

V gene TRBV6-5 combines with J gene TRBJ2-2, with TRBD1 matching over 7 bases. The germline gives CDR1 MNHEY, CDR2 SVGAGI. This CDR3 is 15 amino acids long. The junction had 2 bases not matched to a gene; V was cut back by 4 bases and J by 0 bases. DNA of the CDR3: TGTGCCAGCAGTTGGGACAGCGCGAACACCGGGGAGCTGTTTTTT. This codes for CASSWDSANTGELFF.

The CDR3 bases are TGCGCCAGCAGCCAAGAAGGCGCATTTTTTACCGGCGGGAGCCCTCGGACGGAGACCCAGTACTTC. Protein: CASSQEGAFFTGGSPRTETQYF. The chain couples TRBV4-1 to TRBJ2-5; 7 nucleotides line up with TRBD2. The trim removed 0 bases at V and 5 bases at J, leaving 27 bases unmatched. The germline V gene has CDR1 MGHRA and CDR2 YSYEKL. The CDR3 loop spans 22 amino acids.

The V and J genes are TRBV30 and TRBJ1-2; TRBD1 agrees at 9 bases. There are 13 residues in the CDR3. Germline CDR1 GTSNPN, CDR2 SVGIG (reference sequence). V gave up 1 base and J gave up 6 bases; unmatched junction bases: 3. The CDR3 loop reads CAWSDRGRDGYTF. The CDR3, as DNA: TGTGCCTGGAGTGACAGGGGGCGCGATGGCTACACCTTC.

The chain's CDR3 is CASSPYPRDRDYEQYF. CDR3 DNA sequence: TGTGCCAGCAGCCCCTACCCCCGGGACAGGGACTACGAGCAGTACTTC. V and J are TRBV7-7 and TRBJ2-7; 9 nucleotides align to TRBD1. The ends lost 5 bases at V and 3 bases at J; junction bases unmatched: 11. Germline lookup yields CDR1 SSHAT and CDR2 FNYEAQ (reference sequence). The length of the CDR3 is 16 residues.

The chain carries TRBV29-1 and TRBJ2-1, with TRBD2 matching 13 bases. Germline CDR1 SQVTM, CDR2 ANQGSEA. J gave up 0 bases and V 7 bases, and 9 bases lay outside the gene matches. This CDR3 region has 17 residues. The CDR3 bases are TGCAGCGCATCAGGGACTAGCGGGGATAGCTCCTACAATGAGCAGTTCTTC. This sequence encodes CSASGTSGDSSYNEQFF.

This clone is a singleton in its sample. This sequence joins TRBV18 and TRBJ1-1; 7 bases match TRBD1. CDR1 and CDR2 from the germline V gene are KGHSH and LQKENI. Losses at the gene ends were 3 bases for V and 6 bases for J; bases not matched to a gene: 7. The CDR3 runs to 14 residues. The DNA for the CDR3 is TGTGCCAGCTCACCTGGGAACAGGGGCCCTGAAGCTTTCTTT. Translation: CASSPGNRGPEAFF.

The V gene is TRBV6-6, the J gene TRBJ1-5; D is ambiguous. CDR3 length equals 15 residues. V lost 6 bases and J lost 0, with 12 bases in between. CDR1 and CDR2 from the germline V gene are MNHNY and SVGAGI (reference sequence). The DNA of the CDR3 is TGTGCCAGCAGCCCCCGCGGTAATAGCAATCAGCCCCAGCATTTT. This encodes CASSPRGNSNQPQHF.